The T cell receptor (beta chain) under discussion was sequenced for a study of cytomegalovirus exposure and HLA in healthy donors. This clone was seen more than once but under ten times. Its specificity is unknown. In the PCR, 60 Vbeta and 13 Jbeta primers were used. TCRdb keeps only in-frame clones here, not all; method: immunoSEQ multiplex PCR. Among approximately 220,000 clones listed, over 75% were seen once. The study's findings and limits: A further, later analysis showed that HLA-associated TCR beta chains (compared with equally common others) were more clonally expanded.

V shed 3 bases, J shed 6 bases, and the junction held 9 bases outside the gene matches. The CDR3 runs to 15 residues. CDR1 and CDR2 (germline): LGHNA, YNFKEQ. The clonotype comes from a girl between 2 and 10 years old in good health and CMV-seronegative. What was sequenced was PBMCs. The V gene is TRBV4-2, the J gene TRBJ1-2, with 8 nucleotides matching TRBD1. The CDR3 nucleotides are TGTGCCAGCAGCCAGTGGACAGGGCCTGTGGATGGCTACACCTTC. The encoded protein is CASSQWTGPVDGYTF.